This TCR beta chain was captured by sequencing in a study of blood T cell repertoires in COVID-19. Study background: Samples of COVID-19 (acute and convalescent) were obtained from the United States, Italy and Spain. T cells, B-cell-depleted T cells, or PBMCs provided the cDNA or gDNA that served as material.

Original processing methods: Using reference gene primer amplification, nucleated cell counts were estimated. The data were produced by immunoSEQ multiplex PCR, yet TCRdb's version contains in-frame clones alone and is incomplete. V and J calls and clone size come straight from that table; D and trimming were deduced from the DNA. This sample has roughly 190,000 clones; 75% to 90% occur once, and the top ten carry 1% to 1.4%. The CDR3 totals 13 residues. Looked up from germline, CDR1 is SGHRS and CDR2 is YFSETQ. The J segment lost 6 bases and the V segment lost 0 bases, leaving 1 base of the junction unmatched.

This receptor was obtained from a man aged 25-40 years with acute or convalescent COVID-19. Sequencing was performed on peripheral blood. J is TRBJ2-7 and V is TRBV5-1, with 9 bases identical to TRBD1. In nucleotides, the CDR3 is TGCGCCAGCAGCTTGGGGGACAGGGCCGAGCAGTACTTC. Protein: CASSLGDRAEQYF.